Shown below are 29 T cell receptor beta chains from a single sample sequenced in a study of T cell responses to AZD1222 COVID-19 vaccine. Only in-frame clones appear in the TCRdb table, and some are missing; sequencing was by immunoSEQ multiplex PCR. The sample records approximately 94,000 clones, approximately 87% being singletons. The starting material was peripheral blood, obtained on day 0 of AZD1222 vaccination. Every receptor here comes from an adult in good health.

The chain joins TRBV5-1 to TRBJ2-7; 9 bases fit TRBD1. This CDR3 spans 14 amino acids. Per germline, CDR1 SGHRS and CDR2 YFSETQ. With 4 bases clipped from V and 3 bases from J, the junction kept 5 bases outside the gene matches. CDR3 coding DNA: TGCGCCAGCAGCCCGGGACAGGGATACTACGAGCAGTACTTC. Amino acids: CASSPGQGYYEQYF.

A single count supports this clone. This rearrangement joins TRBV5-1 to TRBJ1-1; the match to TRBD1 covers 10 bases. The CDR3 length is 16 residues. CDR1 and CDR2 from the germline V gene are SGHRS and YFSETQ. V was pared by 2 bases and J by 3 bases, with 7 bases of the junction left unmatched. CDR3: CASSFGTGEVDTEAFF. The DNA for the CDR3 is TGCGCCAGCAGCTTCGGGACAGGGGAGGTCGACACTGAAGCTTTCTTT. The entire variable domain, with the rest obtained from reference TRBV5-1 and TRBJ1-1, is as follows: KAGVTQTPRYLIKTRGQQVTLSCSPISGHRSVSWYQQTPGQGLQFLFEYFSETQRNKGNFPGRFSGRQFSNSRSEMNVSTLELGDSALYLCASSFGTGEVDTEAFFGQGTRLTVV.

The gene calls are TRBV7-2 and TRBJ1-1; 7 nucleotides line up with TRBD1. Germline assignment: CDR1 SGHTA and CDR2 FQGNSA. The CDR3 contains 15 residues. Trimming removed 1 base from V and 1 base from J; junction bases left unmatched: 3. The CDR3: CASSLDRGQNTEAFF. The CDR3 DNA reads TGTGCCAGCAGCTTAGACAGGGGACAGAACACTGAAGCTTTCTTT.

The CDR3 region has the DNA TGTGCCAGCAGCGGCGGGGGGGATACTGGAAACACCATATATTTT. Translating gives CASSGGGDTGNTIYF. The gene calls are TRBV7-2 and TRBJ1-3; perhaps TRBD1 as D (5 bases). V lost 5 bases to trimming and J lost 2 bases, with 13 bases between them. The germline V gene encodes CDR1 SGHTA and CDR2 FQGNSA. The CDR3 covers 15 residues.

This chain connects TRBV7-8 to TRBJ1-1; D not resolved. CDR1 and CDR2 (germline): SGHVS, FQNEAQ. CDR3 length equals 12 residues. Trimming removed 3 bases at V and 7 bases at J, with 9 bases between. Here the CDR3 DNA reads TGTGCCAGCAGCTTTGATGTCGGTGAAGCTTTCTTT. Translated: CASSFDVGEAFF.

This chain links TRBV5-1 with TRBJ1-1, with a tentative D call TRBD1 (6 bases). Germline V gene data show CDR1 as SGHRS and CDR2 as YFSETQ. This CDR3 is built from 16 residues. V dropped 6 bases and J dropped 0 bases, with 18 bases sitting between them. The CDR3 sequence is CASKTAGAWVNTEAFF. The CDR3 nucleotides are TGCGCCAGCAAGACGGCAGGGGCTTGGGTGAACACTGAAGCTTTCTTT.

The V gene is TRBV10-1, the J gene TRBJ2-7, with a tentative D call TRBD2 (5 bases). The V and J ends lost 2 bases and 3 bases respectively, with 23 bases between them. The CDR3 extends over 18 amino acids. The germline V gene has CDR1 WNHNN and CDR2 SYGVQD (reference sequence). CDR3 nucleotide sequence: TGCGCCAGCAGTGAGACCCGGCCTACCACCCGGGGAGTCTACGAGCAGTACTTC. It encodes CASSETRPTTRGVYEQYF.

V is TRBV6-2 or TRBV6-3 and J is TRBJ2-2, with a possible D match to TRBD1 (5 bases). CDR3 length: 15 amino acids. The V and J ends lost 3 bases and 6 bases respectively, with 14 bases between them. CDR1 MNHEY and CDR2 SVGEGT come from the germline V gene. The CDR3 DNA reads as TGTGCCAGCAGTTATATCAGTGTAGGGGCCGGGGAGCTGTTTTTT. It encodes CASSYISVGAGELFF.

This clone was seen once. This chain joins TRBV6-6 and TRBJ1-3, with TRBD1 identical over 9 bases. Per the germline V gene, CDR1 is MNHNY and CDR2 is SVGAGI (reference sequence). There are 16 residues in the CDR3. V shed 6 bases, J shed 0 bases, and the junction held 6 bases outside the gene matches. In DNA form, the CDR3 reads TGTGCCAGCAGCCCTAGACAGGGGGACTCTGGAAACACCATATATTTT. It translates to CASSPRQGDSGNTIYF.

Here the CDR3 reads CASSFPLDRAGAGELFF. The CDR3 nucleotides are TGTGCCAGCAGCTTCCCCTTGGACAGGGCGGGAGCCGGGGAGCTGTTTTTT. The rearrangement uses TRBV11-2 and TRBJ2-2, with D maybe TRBD1 (8 bases). The CDR3 has 17 amino acids. CDR1 and CDR2 (germline): SGHAT, FQNNGV. V was pared by 3 bases and J by 6 bases, with 20 bases between.

CDR3 nucleotides: TGTGCCAGCTCACCACCGGAGGGGATGGCCAAAAACATTCAGTACTTC. Its protein is CASSPPEGMAKNIQYF. The J gene is TRBJ2-4, the V gene TRBV18, with D tentatively TRBD2 (6 bases). V lost 0 bases to trimming and J lost 1 base, with 10 bases between them. Germline values: CDR1 KGHSH, CDR2 LQKENI. The CDR3 totals 16 residues.

V and J are TRBV7-2 and TRBJ2-7; D may match TRBD1 or TRBD2 (5 bases each). CDR1 is SGHTA, CDR2 FQGNSA, per germline. V lost 3 bases, J lost 0 bases, and 12 bases lay in between. CDR3 length equals 15 residues. CDR3 bases: TGTGCCAGCAGCTTGATGAGGGGAAGCTCCTACGAGCAGTACTTC. Protein: CASSLMRGSSYEQYF. Combining the CDR3 with reference TRBV7-2 and TRBJ2-7 gives the whole variable domain GAGVSQSPSNKVTEKGKDVELRCDPISGHTALYWYRQSLGQGLEFLIYFQGNSAPDKSGLPSDRFSAERTGGSVSTLTIQRTQQEDSAVYLCASSLMRGSSYEQYFGPGTRLTVT.

The CDR3 nucleotides read TGTGCCAGCAGCTCAACAGGGGGGAAAGATACGCAGTATTTT. Translation: CASSSTGGKDTQYF. The chain employs TRBV7-2 and TRBJ2-3; the match to TRBD1 covers 8 bases. This CDR3 comprises 14 residues. CDR1 and CDR2 from the germline V gene are SGHTA and FQGNSA. Losses at the gene ends were 4 bases for V and 5 bases for J; bases not matched to a gene: 5.

With respect to this clone: Other nucleotide sequences in the sample specify the same CDR3. The rearrangement uses TRBV28 and TRBJ1-1; no clear D. Germline assignment: CDR1 MDHEN and CDR2 SYDVKM. V shed 6 bases and J shed 0 bases, with 8 bases lying between them. This CDR3 is built from 13 residues. CDR3 DNA: TGTGCCAGCAGCCCTGGAATGAACACTGAAGCTTTCTTT. It specifies CASSPGMNTEAFF.

The V call is TRBV18, the J call TRBJ1-1; TRBD1 is a possible D gene (6 bases). The V and J ends lost 3 bases and 1 base respectively, with 12 bases between them. This CDR3 spans 15 amino acids. Germline V gives CDR1 KGHSH, CDR2 LQKENI. CDR3 loop: CASSPPGQPNTEAFF. CDR3 bases: TGTGCCAGCTCACCCCCAGGACAGCCGAACACTGAAGCTTTCTTT.

This clone appeared a single time. The chain employs TRBV4-3 and TRBJ1-1; D is possibly TRBD1 (6 bases). In germline, CDR1 is LGHNA, CDR2 YSLEER. Trimming cost V 3 bases and J 5 bases, with 10 bases left between them. CDR3 size: 13 residues. The CDR3 DNA reads TGCGCCAGCAGCCATCAGGGGAGGACTGAAGCTTTCTTT. Amino acids: CASSHQGRTEAFF.

The chain recombines TRBV5-5 with TRBJ2-4; a weak D match, TRBD2 (6 bases). V gave up 1 base and J gave up 4 bases, with 24 bases separating them. The CDR3 sequence is 19 residues long. The germline CDR1 and CDR2 sequences are SGHKS and YYEKEE (reference sequence). CDR3 bases: TGTGCCAGCAGCTTGAAAAGACCCCTAGACGGGGGTCCTAAAAACATTCAGTACTTC. It codes for CASSLKRPLDGGPKNIQYF.

As DNA, the CDR3 is TGCAGTGCCAGGGAATACGGTGGCTACACCTTC. Encoded protein: CSAREYGGYTF. The chain is built from TRBV20-1 and TRBJ1-2; TRBD1 might be the D (5 bases). The CDR3 totals 11 residues. Germline lookup yields CDR1 DFQATT and CDR2 SNEGSKA (reference sequence). V was pared by 6 bases and J by 7 bases, with 12 bases between.

The chain links TRBV5-1 to TRBJ1-1; D remains unclear. With 3 bases removed from V and 3 bases from J, the gap between germline ends came to 9 bases. The length of the CDR3 is 13 residues. Per the germline V gene, CDR1 is SGHRS and CDR2 is YFSETQ. CDR3 region: CASSSTPYTEAFF. In DNA form, the CDR3 reads TGCGCCAGCAGCTCTACCCCATACACTGAAGCTTTCTTT.

This rearrangement joins TRBV2 to TRBJ1-2; perhaps TRBD1 as D (5 bases). Germline V gene lookup returns CDR1 SNHLY and CDR2 FYNNEI. The V and J ends lost 3 bases and 2 bases respectively, with 13 bases between them. This CDR3 spans 15 amino acids. The CDR3 is CASSDPGGGNYGYTF. DNA for the CDR3: TGTGCCAGCAGTGATCCCGGGGGTGGCAACTATGGCTACACCTTC.

The chain is built from TRBV4-1 and TRBJ2-7; 9 nucleotides match TRBD2. This CDR3 is built from 14 residues. Germline values: CDR1 MGHRA, CDR2 YSYEKL. The V and J ends lost 3 bases and 3 bases, in that order; junction bases with no gene match: 3. The CDR3 region is CASSHLAGSYEQYF. The CDR3 region has the DNA TGCGCCAGCAGCCACCTAGCGGGGAGCTACGAGCAGTACTTC.

This clone was recorded only once. V gene TRBV6-6 combines with J gene TRBJ2-3; D is unresolved. Germline values: CDR1 MNHNY, CDR2 SVGAGI (reference sequence). The germline V and J ends were trimmed by 6 bases and 2 bases, with 6 bases remaining between them. This CDR3 comprises 12 residues. The CDR3 DNA sequence: TGTGCCAGCAGCACCCCCACAGATACGCAGTATTTT. It yields the protein CASSTPTDTQYF.

This clone was seen more than once but under ten times. This sequence joins TRBV19 and TRBJ2-7; maybe TRBD1 (5 bases). CDR3 length: 13 residues. Germline-derived CDR1 and CDR2 are LNHDA and SQIVND (reference sequence). V dropped 6 bases and J dropped 1 base, with 10 bases sitting between them. This CDR3 reads CASRNQGSYEQYF. CDR3 DNA: TGTGCCAGTAGAAATCAGGGTTCCTACGAGCAGTACTTC.

V and J are TRBV11-2 and TRBJ2-7, with 7 bases fitting TRBD1. The CDR3 is 15 amino acids. CDR1 and CDR2 (germline): SGHAT, FQNNGV. Trimming removed 3 bases from V and 3 bases from J; junction bases left unmatched: 8. The CDR3 DNA reads as TGTGCCAGCAGCTTGAGAGGGGGCCAGGGCTACGAGCAGTACTTC. This gives the protein CASSLRGGQGYEQYF.

The chain couples TRBV7-2 to TRBJ1-6, with D uncertain. The length of the CDR3 is 14 residues. Looked up from germline, CDR1 is SGHTA and CDR2 is FQGNSA. V was pared by 5 bases and J by 10 bases, with 15 bases between. CDR3 in DNA: TGTGCCAGCAGCCCCCGCGGAAAAGACTCACCCCTCCACTTT. Its translation is CASSPRGKDSPLHF.

The chain has TRBV9 and TRBJ2-3; tentatively, D is TRBD2 (5 bases). Trimming removed 0 bases at V and 2 bases at J, with 10 bases between. The CDR3 is 15 amino acids. CDR1 SGDLS and CDR2 YYNGEE come from the germline V gene. The CDR3 nucleotides are TGTGCCAGCAGCGTAGCGGGGAGAACCACAGATACGCAGTATTTT. It specifies CASSVAGRTTDTQYF.

This clone turned up a few times. The V call is TRBV7-9, the J call TRBJ1-1; D unclear. The CDR3 is 15 residues long. CDR1 and CDR2 from the germline V gene are SEHNR and FQNEAQ (reference sequence). The germline V and J ends were trimmed by 2 bases and 0 bases, with 10 bases remaining between them. Here the CDR3 reads CASSLLGAMNTEAFF. The CDR3 DNA reads as TGTGCCAGCAGCTTACTCGGCGCGATGAACACTGAAGCTTTCTTT.

This rearrangement joins TRBV5-1 to TRBJ1-2; possibly TRBD1 for D (5 bases). Germline assignment: CDR1 SGHRS and CDR2 YFSETQ. The CDR3 covers 16 residues. V lost 4 bases and J lost 0, with 16 bases in between. CDR3 loop: CASSTGPRDANYGYTF. CDR3 sequence (DNA): TGCGCCAGCAGCACCGGACCTCGGGACGCTAACTATGGCTACACCTTC.

The V and J genes are TRBV18 and TRBJ1-3; a possible D gene is TRBD1 (5 bases). The CDR3 has 15 residues. Germline lookup yields CDR1 KGHSH and CDR2 LQKENI. Trimming shortened V by 3 bases and J by 0 bases, and 9 bases separated the two germline ends. This CDR3 is CASSPRDGSGNTIYF. In DNA form, the CDR3 reads TGTGCCAGCTCACCGAGGGACGGCTCTGGAAACACCATATATTTT. Based on the CDR3 plus reference TRBV18 and TRBJ1-3, the full variable domain is NAGVMQNPRHLVRRRGQEARLRCSPMKGHSHVYWYRQLPEEGLKFMVYLQKENIIDESGMPKERFSAEFPKEGPSILRIQQVVRGDSAAYFCASSPRDGSGNTIYFGEGSWLTVV.